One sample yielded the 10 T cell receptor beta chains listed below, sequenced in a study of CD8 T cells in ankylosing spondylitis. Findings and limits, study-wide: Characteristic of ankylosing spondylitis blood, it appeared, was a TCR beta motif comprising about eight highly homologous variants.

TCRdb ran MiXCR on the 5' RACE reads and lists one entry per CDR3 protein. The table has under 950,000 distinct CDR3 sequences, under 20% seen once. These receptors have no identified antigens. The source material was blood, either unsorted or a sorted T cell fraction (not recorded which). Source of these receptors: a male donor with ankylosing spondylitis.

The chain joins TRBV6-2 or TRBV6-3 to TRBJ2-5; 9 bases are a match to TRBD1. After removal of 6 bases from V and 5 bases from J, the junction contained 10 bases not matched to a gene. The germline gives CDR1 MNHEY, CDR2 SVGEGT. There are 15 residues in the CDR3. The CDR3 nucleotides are TGTGCCAGCAGACCAGGGACAGGGCGCCCGGAGACCCAGTACTTC. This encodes CASRPGTGRPETQYF.

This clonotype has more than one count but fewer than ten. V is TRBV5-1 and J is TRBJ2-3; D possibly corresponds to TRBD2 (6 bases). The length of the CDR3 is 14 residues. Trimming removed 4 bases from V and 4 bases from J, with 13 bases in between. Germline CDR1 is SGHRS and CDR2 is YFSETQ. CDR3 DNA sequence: TGCGCCAGCAGCAACGGCGGGGTGGCAGATACGCAGTATTTT. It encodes CASSNGGVADTQYF.

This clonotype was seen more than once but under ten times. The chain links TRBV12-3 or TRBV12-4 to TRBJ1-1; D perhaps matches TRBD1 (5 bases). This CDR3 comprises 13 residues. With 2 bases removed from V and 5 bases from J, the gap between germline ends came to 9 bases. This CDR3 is CASSLLQGTEAFF. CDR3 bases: TGTGCCAGCAGTTTACTTCAGGGAACTGAAGCTTTCTTT.

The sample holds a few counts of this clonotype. In DNA, the CDR3 is TGTGCCAGCAGCGATACAGGGGGACGGGATCAGCCCCAGCATTTT. It yields the protein CASSDTGGRDQPQHF. The chain combines TRBV2 with TRBJ1-5, with 8 bases that match TRBD1. With 6 bases clipped from V and 5 bases from J, the junction kept 9 bases outside the gene matches. Per the germline V gene, CDR1 is SNHLY and CDR2 is FYNNEI. There are 15 residues in the CDR3. The whole variable domain, remainder taken from reference TRBV2 and TRBJ1-5, is EPEVTQTPSHQVTQMGQEVILRCVPISNHLYFYWYRQILGQKVEFLVSFYNNEISEKSEIFDDQFSVERPDGSNFTLKIRSTKLEDSAMYFCASSDTGGRDQPQHFGDGTRLSIL.

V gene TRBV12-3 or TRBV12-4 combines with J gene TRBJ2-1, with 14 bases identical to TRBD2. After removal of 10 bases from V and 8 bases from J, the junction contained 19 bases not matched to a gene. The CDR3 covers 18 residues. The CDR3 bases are TGTGCCATCAGCCCTGGCCGTCCGACTAGCGGGAGGGGGGATGAGCAGTTCTTC. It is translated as CAISPGRPTSGRGDEQFF.

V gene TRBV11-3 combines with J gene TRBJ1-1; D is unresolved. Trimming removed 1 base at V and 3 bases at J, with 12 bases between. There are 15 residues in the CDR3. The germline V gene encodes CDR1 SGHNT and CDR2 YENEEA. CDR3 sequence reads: CASSLGSGVHTEAFF. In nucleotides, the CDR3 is TGTGCCAGCAGCTTAGGATCCGGCGTCCACACTGAAGCTTTCTTT. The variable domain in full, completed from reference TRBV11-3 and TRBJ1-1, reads EAGVVQSPRYKIIEKKQPVAFWCNPISGHNTLYWYLQNLGQGPELLIRYENEEAVDDSQLPKDRFSAERLKGVDSTLKIQPAELGDSAVYLCASSLGSGVHTEAFFGQGTRLTVV.

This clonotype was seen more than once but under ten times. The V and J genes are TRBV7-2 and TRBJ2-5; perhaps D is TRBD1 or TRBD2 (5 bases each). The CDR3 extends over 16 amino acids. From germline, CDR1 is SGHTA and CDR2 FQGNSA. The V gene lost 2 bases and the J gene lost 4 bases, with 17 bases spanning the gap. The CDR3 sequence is CASSLMPGTLGETQYF. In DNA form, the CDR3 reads TGTGCCAGCAGCTTAATGCCCGGGACCCTGGGAGAGACCCAGTACTTC.

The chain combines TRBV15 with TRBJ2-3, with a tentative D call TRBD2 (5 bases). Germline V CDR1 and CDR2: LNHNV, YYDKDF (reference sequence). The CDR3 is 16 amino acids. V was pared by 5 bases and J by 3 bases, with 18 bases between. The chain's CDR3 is CATSGTSSIWTDTQYF. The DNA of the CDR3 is TGTGCCACCAGCGGCACCTCTAGCATCTGGACAGATACGCAGTATTTT.

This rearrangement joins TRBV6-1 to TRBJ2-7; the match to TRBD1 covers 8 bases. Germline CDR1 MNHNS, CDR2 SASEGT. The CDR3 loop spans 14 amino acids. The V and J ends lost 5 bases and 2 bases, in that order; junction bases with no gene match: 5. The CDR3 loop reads CASSTQGVTYEQYF. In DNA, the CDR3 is TGTGCCAGCAGTACACAGGGGGTTACCTACGAGCAGTACTTC.

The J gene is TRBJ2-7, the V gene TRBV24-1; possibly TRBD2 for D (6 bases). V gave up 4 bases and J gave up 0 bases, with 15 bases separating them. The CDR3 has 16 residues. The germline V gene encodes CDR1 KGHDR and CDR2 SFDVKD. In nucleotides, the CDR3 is TGTGCCACCAGTGACCCCGGGACTGAAAGCTCCTACGAGCAGTACTTC. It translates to CATSDPGTESSYEQYF.